This entry describes one T cell receptor (beta chain). The data derive from a study of shared T cell receptors in the human thymus. V lost 4 bases, J lost 5 bases, and 14 bases lay in between. The CDR3 is 14 amino acids. The V gene's germline CDR1 is SEHNR and CDR2 FQNEAQ (reference sequence). Clones were sequenced by immunoSEQ multiplex PCR, and TCRdb holds only the in-frame ones, with some missing. Counted here are about 730,000 clones, approximately 83% occurring once; the ten biggest clones make up more than 0.008%. The sample was also reused in another study, on human thymus T cells.

The rearrangement uses TRBV7-9 and TRBJ1-1; D perhaps matches TRBD1 (6 bases). The material sequenced was thymocytes. This TCR came from a girl under two years old with a congenital heart defect. CDR3 bases: TGTGCCAGCAGCTACAGGGAAGGAGAAACTGAAGCTTTCTTT. Amino acids: CASSYREGETEAFF.